This TCR beta chain emerged from a study of CD8+CD57+ T cells in acquired aplastic anemia. For CDR3 and TCR beta VDJ profiling, genomic DNA was the template used. TCRdb ran MiXCR on the reads and lists one entry per CDR3 protein. Of some 210,000 distinct CDR3 sequences listed, 60% to 65% are singletons. The sample comprised sorted CD4+, CD8+, or CD8+CD57+ T cells (not recorded which) from PBMCs. This receptor was obtained from a human donor in good health.

CDR3 region: CASKTGTDKNTGELFF. The CDR3, as DNA: TGTGCCAGCAAGACTGGGACAGATAAGAACACCGGGGAGCTGTTTTTT. The chain is built from TRBV7-3 and TRBJ2-2; TRBD1 agrees at 7 bases. The CDR3 runs 16 residues. V shed 7 bases and J 1 base; nucleotides not matched to a gene: 9. CDR1 and CDR2 from the germline V gene are SGHTA and FQGTGA.